These 13 T cell receptor beta chains share one sample of origin, sequenced in a study of T cells in Graves' hyperthyroidism and ophthalmopathy. Regions amplified from RNA transcripts were the TCR beta CDR3 regions. The HTBI primer set was used in a first-round RT-PCR of the TCR CDR3. One entry per CDR3 protein, called by TCRdb with MiXCR from the multiplex PCR reads. The table includes hundreds of thousands of distinct CDR3 sequences, approximately 40% detected once. The sequenced material came from blood. These receptors all stem from a woman aged 40 to 50 with Graves' hyperthyroidism.

This clonotype was detected ten times or more. The V gene is TRBV2, the J gene TRBJ1-1; D is unclear. The ends were cut back, 6 bases at V and 8 bases at J, with 16 bases in the middle. Germline V gene sequence: CDR1 SNHLY, CDR2 FYNNEI. The CDR3 consists of 13 residues. The CDR3 reads CASSVRGVVEAFF. The CDR3 DNA follows: TGTGCCAGCAGCGTCAGAGGTGTGGTCGAAGCTTTCTTT.

In this sample, this clonotype turned up a few times. The V gene is TRBV7-8, the J gene TRBJ1-1, with no clear D. Trimming stripped 6 bases from V and 6 bases from J, with 20 bases between. Germline CDR1 and CDR2: SGHVS and FQNEAQ. This CDR3 comprises 15 residues. The DNA of the CDR3 is TGTGCCAGCAGTGTTGGTGGAGTTTGGGGTTCTGAAGCTTTCTTT. Amino acids: CASSVGGVWGSEAFF.

About this clonotype: Lacking the conserved final phenylalanine or tryptophan, this CDR3 likely reflects a read error. It is unclear where the CDR3 begins or ends on the DNA, so no DNA is shown, and the CDR3 is as TCRdb lists it. This chain joins TRBV7-2 and TRBJ2-2. The CDR3 is 12 amino acids in total, end residues counted. Germline lookup yields CDR1 SGHTA and CDR2 FQGNSA. CDR3: CASSTYTGELCA.

The chain links TRBV10-3 to TRBJ2-6; tentative D call: TRBD2 (7 bases). V shed 6 bases and J shed 2 bases, with 20 bases lying between them. The CDR3 covers 18 residues. Germline V gene data show CDR1 as ENHRY and CDR2 as SYGVKD. In nucleotides, the CDR3 is TGTGCCATCAGGTACCCTCCGGGGGGCGCCGCTGGGGCCAACGTCCTGACTTTC. This translates into CAIRYPPGGAAGANVLTF.

In this sample, this clonotype turned up many times. The gene calls are TRBV4-1 and TRBJ1-5; D remains unclear. From germline, CDR1 is MGHRA and CDR2 YSYEKL. Trimming removed 1 base at V and 6 bases at J, with 7 bases between. CDR3 size: 13 residues. The CDR3 region is CASSQGLRQPQHF. As DNA, the CDR3 is TGCGCCAGCAGCCAAGGACTCCGTCAGCCCCAGCATTTT.

This rearrangement joins TRBV6-4 to TRBJ1-5; 8 positions agree with TRBD1. CDR1 and CDR2 from the germline V gene are MRHNA and SNTAGT. The V and J ends lost 6 bases and 5 bases, in that order; junction bases with no gene match: 9. The CDR3 length is 15 residues. The CDR3: CASSPTGGSYQPQHF. CDR3 sequence (DNA): TGTGCCAGCAGCCCTACAGGGGGTTCTTATCAGCCCCAGCATTTT.

This clonotype was seen a handful of times. The rearrangement links TRBV6-1 to TRBJ1-6; tentatively, D is TRBD1 (5 bases). The germline CDR1 and CDR2 sequences are MNHNS and SASEGT. There are 14 residues in the CDR3. Trimming pared 7 bases from V and 6 bases from J, leaving 13 bases between. CDR3 amino acids: CASTRDSINSPLHF. CDR3 nucleotide sequence: TGTGCCAGCACCCGAGACAGTATTAATTCACCCCTCCACTTT.

This clonotype showed up many times. The genes are TRBV14 and TRBJ2-7; TRBD2 matches 10 bases. The J segment lost 0 bases and the V segment lost 3 bases, leaving 5 bases of the junction unmatched. This CDR3 is built from 16 residues. Germline loops: CDR1 SGHDN, CDR2 FVKESK. The CDR3 nucleotides are TGTGCCAGCAGCCACAGCGGGAGGGCCAGCTCCTACGAGCAGTACTTC. Translating it yields CASSHSGRASSYEQYF.

Written as DNA, the CDR3 is TGTGCCAGTAGTACCCCGGGGGAACCCTTCCCCCAGCCCCAGCATTTT. Translated: CASSTPGEPFPQPQHF. The chain employs TRBV19 and TRBJ1-5; the D gene is possibly TRBD1 (5 bases). This CDR3 is 16 amino acids long. The V gene lost 4 bases and the J gene lost 7 bases, with 20 bases spanning the gap. CDR1 LNHDA and CDR2 SQIVND come from the germline V gene (reference sequence).

The rearrangement joins TRBV7-8 to TRBJ1-2; D possibly corresponds to TRBD1 (5 bases). Germline V lookup: CDR1 SGHVS, CDR2 FQNEAQ. The CDR3 spans 18 residues. The V and J ends lost 5 bases and 5 bases respectively, with 27 bases between them. CDR3 DNA sequence: TGTGCCAGCAGCCTAAAATCTGGGGACGACAGAAGTAGATATGGCTACACCTTC. Its protein is CASSLKSGDDRSRYGYTF.

V usage is TRBV7-2 and J usage is TRBJ1-1; D possibly corresponds to TRBD1 (5 bases). This CDR3 region has 13 residues. Trimming shortened V by 6 bases and J by 11 bases, and 19 bases separated the two germline ends. CDR1 is SGHTA and CDR2 is FQGNSA in the germline V gene. The CDR3 sequence: CASSLMDGARAFF. The CDR3 region has the DNA TGTGCCAGCAGTTTGATGGATGGGGCGCGCGCTTTCTTT.

This clonotype was detected a few times. This rearrangement joins TRBV3-1 to TRBJ2-5; 9 bases map to TRBD2. J gave up 13 bases and V 4 bases, and 13 bases lay outside the gene matches. There are 14 residues in the CDR3. Germline lookup yields CDR1 LGHDT and CDR2 YNNKEL (reference sequence). The CDR3 region has the DNA TGTGCCAGCAGCCGGACGGAGACTAGCGGCGTGCGGTACTTC. Residues: CASSRTETSGVRYF.

Many counts were recorded for this clonotype. This chain links TRBV19 with TRBJ1-5; the D is unclear. V lost 6 bases, J lost 6 bases, and 15 bases lay in between. Germline-derived CDR1 and CDR2 are LNHDA and SQIVND (reference sequence). This CDR3 is 14 amino acids long. The DNA of the CDR3 is TGTGCCAGTAGCAGTCTGGGGAAGAGTCAGCCCCAGCATTTT. As protein: CASSSLGKSQPQHF.